This T cell receptor (beta chain) comes out of a study of T cells in Graves' hyperthyroidism and ophthalmopathy. From germline, CDR1 is PRHDT and CDR2 FYEKMQ (reference sequence). Losses at the gene ends were 5 bases for V and 2 bases for J; bases not matched to a gene: 4. The CDR3 runs 15 residues. This clonotype came up a few times. RNA transcripts yielded amplified TCR beta CDR3 regions. The HTBI primer set was used in a first-round RT-PCR of the TCR CDR3. TCRdb called the multiplex PCR reads again in MiXCR, with one record for every CDR3 protein. Of roughly 380,000 distinct CDR3 sequences in the sample, approximately 12% were seen once. Disease duration under 2 months; hyperthyroidism patients were aged 18 to 65.

Sequencing was performed on blood. This TCR was sampled from a young man with Graves' hyperthyroidism that later progressed to Graves' ophthalmopathy. The rearrangement joins TRBV13 to TRBJ2-5, with 11 positions matching TRBD2. CDR3 region: CASSKRLAGQETQYF. The CDR3 nucleotides read TGTGCCAGCAGCAAAAGACTAGCGGGGCAAGAGACCCAGTACTTC.